This T cell receptor (beta chain) was sequenced for a study of human T cells and chemical hapten exposure. Study details: Donors were sensitized with 2% DPC on the upper inner arm. Cases of alopecia areata, totalis or universalis occurred in a predominantly female patient group.

V lost 1 base, J lost 0 bases, and 17 bases lay in between. Germline V lookup: CDR1 DFQATT, CDR2 SNEGSKA (reference sequence). This CDR3 has 17 residues. Single cDNA molecules in the library carried unique molecular identifiers attached during preparation. TCRdb reprocessed the RACE reads via MiXCR and lists one record per CDR3 protein. The table records 340,000 or so distinct CDR3 sequences, around 7% of them present only once. Time point specified: patch test 1, 2 weeks after DPC sensitization. The treatment was: therapeutic diphenylcyclopropenone sensitization with weekly scalp DPC. Each patch test followed a blood draw.

The sequencing here drew on whole blood, taken in connection with sensitization to the hapten diphenylcyclopropenone (DPC). This TCR was sampled from a woman between 18 and 29 years old with alopecia areata. Some clones in this sample may be carry-over from other donors' samples. The genes are TRBV20-1 and TRBJ2-3, with D possibly called TRBD1 or TRBD2 (6 bases each). CDR3 in DNA: TGCAGTGCTAGAGTTGAGGGGGGTACCTTTAGCACAGATACGCAGTATTTT. Translation gives CSARVEGGTFSTDTQYF.